Presented here are 32 T cell receptor beta chains from one specimen sequenced in a study of a mutant IDH1 vaccine in newly diagnosed glioma. Stated time point: baseline, week 1 (first vaccination visit). The sample's treatment: pre-vaccination baseline after standard-of-care therapy. The assay was immunoSEQ multiplex PCR, and TCRdb's table has in-frame clones only and misses some. Of 60,000 to 85,000 clones listed, 70% to 80% are singletons. The sequencing used PBMCs, collected from a glioma patient treated with radiotherapy, temozolomide or both. All receptors come from a man aged 50 to 59 with glioma.

The chain couples TRBV19 to TRBJ1-1; tentatively, D is TRBD1 (6 bases). The V and J ends lost 7 bases and 5 bases respectively, with 14 bases between them. This CDR3 has 13 residues. CDR1 LNHDA and CDR2 SQIVND come from the germline V gene (reference sequence). As DNA, the CDR3 is TGTGCCAGTATGGGTTACAGGGAAACTGAAGCTTTCTTT. It encodes CASMGYRETEAFF. Looking up the rest from reference TRBV19 and TRBJ1-1 gives the full variable domain: DGGITQSPKYLFRKEGQNVTLSCEQNLNHDAMYWYRQDPGQGLRLIYYSQIVNDFQKGDIAEGYSVSREKKESFPLTVTSAQKNPTAFYLCASMGYRETEAFFGQGTRLTVV.

A few counts support this clone. The CDR3 bases are TGTGCCAGCTTGGGCCGAGGTGAGCAGTTCTTC. It specifies CASLGRGEQFF. This chain joins TRBV2 and TRBJ2-1; D gene ambiguous. Trimming removed 8 bases at V and 9 bases at J, with 11 bases between. The CDR3 consists of 11 residues. Germline CDR1 reads SNHLY; CDR2 reads FYNNEI.

This sequence joins TRBV7-3 and TRBJ2-7; 7 bases line up with TRBD1. Germline CDR1 is SGHTA and CDR2 is FQGTGA. CDR3 length: 14 amino acids. Germline trimming cut 5 bases from V and 3 bases from J; bases unmatched to any gene: 7. The DNA of the CDR3 is TGTGCCAGCAGCCCCACGGGACAGAACTACGAGCAGTACTTC. This gives the protein CASSPTGQNYEQYF.

The chain uses TRBV7-8 and TRBJ1-4, with 8 bases that match TRBD1. Trimming cost V 5 bases and J 2 bases; bases outside gene matches: 10. The germline V gene encodes CDR1 SGHVS and CDR2 FQNEAQ. The CDR3 spans 17 residues. In DNA form, the CDR3 reads TGTGCCAGCAGCCCGGGACAGGATTCTTCCACTAATGAAAAACTGTTTTTT. Amino acid sequence: CASSPGQDSSTNEKLFF.

V is TRBV19 and J is TRBJ1-5; D gene uncertain. The germline V gene has CDR1 LNHDA and CDR2 SQIVND (reference sequence). Trimming left V 10 bases short and J 1 base short, with 20 bases between. This CDR3 contains 16 residues. CDR3 sequence (DNA): TGTGCCACCGGAAGACCATATACCGCGAGCAATCAGCCCCAGCATTTT. This translates into CATGRPYTASNQPQHF.

This clone has a handful of counts. V gene TRBV2 combines with J gene TRBJ2-5; TRBD2 is a possible D gene (6 bases). CDR3 length: 13 residues. CDR1 and CDR2 (germline): SNHLY, FYNNEI. V was cut by 5 bases and J by 2 bases, with 9 bases left in between. CDR3 amino acids: CASSIGGQETQYF. The CDR3 nucleotides read TGTGCCAGCAGTATCGGGGGACAAGAGACCCAGTACTTC.

This clone has a handful of counts. This chain joins TRBV28 and TRBJ1-1; no clear D gene. The CDR3 has 15 amino acids. The V gene's germline CDR1 is MDHEN and CDR2 SYDVKM. With 7 bases removed from V and 1 base from J, the gap between germline ends came to 16 bases. The CDR3 bases are TGTGCCAGCATCCTTCGGACGGGGTGGAACACTGAAGCTTTCTTT. Amino acid sequence: CASILRTGWNTEAFF.

The CDR3 DNA follows: TGTGCCAGCAGCCCTCACGGGCCGCCCCAGCATTTT. Protein sequence: CASSPHGPPQHF. The gene calls are TRBV5-4 and TRBJ1-5; D gene ambiguous. Germline V gives CDR1 SGHNT, CDR2 YYREEE (reference sequence). The V gene lost 4 bases and the J gene lost 9 bases, with 11 bases spanning the gap. The CDR3 spans 12 residues.

The chain uses TRBV15 and TRBJ1-1, with D perhaps matching TRBD1 (5 bases). This CDR3 region has 15 residues. The V end was cut by 0 bases, the J end by 5 bases, with 13 bases between. CDR1 and CDR2 (germline): LNHNV, YYDKDF (reference sequence). CDR3 in amino acids: CATSRDGRGVTEAFF. The CDR3 DNA sequence: TGTGCCACCAGCAGAGACGGACGGGGGGTAACTGAAGCTTTCTTT. The entire variable domain, with the rest obtained from reference TRBV15 and TRBJ1-1, is as follows: DAMVIQNPRYQVTQFGKPVTLSCSQTLNHNVMYWYQQKSSQAPKLLFHYYDKDFNNEADTPDNFQSRRPNTSFCFLDIRSPGLGDTAMYLCATSRDGRGVTEAFFGQGTRLTVV.

This CDR3 reads CARSLRQGKIGQYF. CDR3 bases: TGTGCCAGAAGCTTAAGACAGGGCAAGATAGGGCAGTATTTT. The chain carries TRBV5-3 and TRBJ2-3, with 7 bases matching TRBD1. TRBV5-3 is an ORF; its function is uncertain. With V trimmed by 2 bases and J by 11 bases, 11 bases remained unmatched. CDR3 size: 14 residues.

V is TRBV5-5 and J is TRBJ2-7; no firm D call. Germline lookup yields CDR1 SGHKS and CDR2 YYEKEE (reference sequence). The CDR3 is 11 amino acids. The V gene lost 4 bases and the J gene lost 2 bases, with 4 bases spanning the gap. The CDR3, as DNA: TGTGCCAGCAGCGTAACCTACGAGCAGTACTTC. This gives the protein CASSVTYEQYF.

In DNA form, the CDR3 reads TGCGCCAGCAGCTTGGGACAGGGAGGATTCGGAAACACCATATATTTT. Translation gives CASSLGQGGFGNTIYF. This sequence joins TRBV5-1 and TRBJ1-3; TRBD1 matches at 7 bases. Trimming took 0 bases from V and 4 from J; bases not matched to a gene: 7. The CDR3 runs 16 residues. Germline CDR1 and CDR2: SGHRS and YFSETQ.

The chain carries TRBV30 and TRBJ2-2; D remains ambiguous. V shed 6 bases and J shed 7 bases, with 15 bases lying between them. The CDR3 sequence is 13 residues long. Germline V gives CDR1 GTSNPN, CDR2 SVGIG (reference sequence). CDR3 sequence: CACPKFGGGELFF. As DNA, the CDR3 is TGTGCCTGCCCGAAATTCGGCGGCGGGGAGCTGTTTTTT.

The rearrangement links TRBV6-5 to TRBJ2-5, with a weak D call TRBD2 (6 bases). The V gene lost 8 bases and the J gene lost 5 bases, with 12 bases spanning the gap. This CDR3 is built from 12 residues. Germline loops: CDR1 MNHEY, CDR2 SVGAGI. Here the CDR3 DNA reads TGTGCCAGCGGGCGGGGAGATGAGACCCAGTACTTC. Its protein is CASGRGDETQYF.

The rearrangement links TRBV19 to TRBJ1-2; TRBD1 is a possible D gene (6 bases). The CDR3 covers 12 residues. V lost 2 bases, J lost 6 bases, and 7 bases lay in between. Germline CDR1 reads LNHDA; CDR2 reads SQIVND (reference sequence). The CDR3 protein is CASSIRGNGYTF. The CDR3 coding sequence is TGTGCCAGTAGTATAAGGGGGAATGGCTACACCTTC.

The chain employs TRBV19 and TRBJ1-3; 7 bases are a match to TRBD1. The V gene end was trimmed by 6 bases and the J gene end by 3 bases; junction bases not matched to a gene: 2. Germline-derived CDR1 and CDR2 are LNHDA and SQIVND (reference sequence). The CDR3 contains 13 residues. CDR3 residues: CASSRTGGNTIYF. The CDR3 DNA follows: TGTGCCAGTAGCCGGACAGGTGGAAACACCATATATTTT.

This clone occurred a few times. The V and J genes are TRBV2 and TRBJ1-5; TRBD1 matches 9 bases. The germline CDR1 and CDR2 sequences are SNHLY and FYNNEI. Trimming took 6 bases from V and 7 from J; bases not matched to a gene: 4. This CDR3 region has 13 residues. The CDR3 is CASRGQGWQPQHF. The CDR3 bases are TGTGCCAGCAGGGGACAGGGTTGGCAGCCCCAGCATTTT.

This clone was detected only a few times. Here the CDR3 DNA reads TGCGCCAGCACCAAGTCCCCAGGGAAAGAACAGCCCCAGCATTTT. It codes for CASTKSPGKEQPQHF. The V and J genes are TRBV23-1 and TRBJ1-5; D may be TRBD1 (5 bases). TRBV23-1 belongs to the ORF category, with a function that is uncertain. Trimming stripped 7 bases from V and 7 bases from J, with 20 bases between. This CDR3 region has 15 residues.

The rearrangement uses TRBV5-1 and TRBJ2-2; D call uncertain. Germline values: CDR1 SGHRS, CDR2 YFSETQ. The CDR3 has 16 amino acids. V lost 2 bases to trimming and J lost 3 bases, with 14 bases between them. CDR3 bases: TGCGCCAGCAGCTTCGGCCCAATCGGAGACACCGGGGAGCTGTTTTTT. Translated, it gives CASSFGPIGDTGELFF. The full variable domain, completed using reference TRBV5-1 and TRBJ2-2, is KAGVTQTPRYLIKTRGQQVTLSCSPISGHRSVSWYQQTPGQGLQFLFEYFSETQRNKGNFPGRFSGRQFSNSRSEMNVSTLELGDSALYLCASSFGPIGDTGELFFGEGSRLTVL.

The chain has TRBV25-1 and TRBJ2-2; D not certain. The CDR3 totals 17 residues. Per the germline V gene, CDR1 is MGHDK and CDR2 is SYGVNS. V lost 3 bases, J lost 2 bases, and 16 bases lay in between. The CDR3 coding sequence is TGTGCCAGCAGTGAGCGATACGCCGGGTATAACACCGGGGAGCTGTTTTTT. This sequence encodes CASSERYAGYNTGELFF. Filled out from reference TRBV25-1 and TRBJ2-2, the complete variable domain reads EADIYQTPRYLVIGTGKKITLECSQTMGHDKMYWYQQDPGMELHLIHYSYGVNSTEKGDLSSESTVSRIRTEHFPLTLESARPSHTSQYLCASSERYAGYNTGELFFGEGSRLTVL.

There are a few counts of this clone. The chain combines TRBV7-9 with TRBJ1-1; D not resolved. From germline, CDR1 is SEHNR and CDR2 FQNEAQ (reference sequence). V was trimmed by 4 bases and J by 6 bases, leaving 15 bases between them. This CDR3 contains 14 residues. In DNA form, the CDR3 reads TGTGCCAGCAGCTCTCTAGCCAGTCTGGCTGAAGCTTTCTTT. Its protein product is CASSSLASLAEAFF.

The rearrangement links TRBV29-1 to TRBJ2-1, with 7 positions matching TRBD1. The trim removed 6 bases at V and 0 bases at J, leaving 8 bases unmatched. The CDR3 sequence is 15 residues long. Germline V gene lookup returns CDR1 SQVTM and CDR2 ANQGSEA. The CDR3 DNA reads as TGCAGCGTCCGCCCTGCAGGGGGCTCCTACAATGAGCAGTTCTTC. This translates into CSVRPAGGSYNEQFF.

The J gene is TRBJ1-2, the V gene TRBV10-3; D perhaps matches TRBD1 (6 bases). Deletions cut 3 bases from V and 8 bases from J, with 13 bases between. The CDR3 length is 13 residues. Germline loops: CDR1 ENHRY, CDR2 SYGVKD. CDR3 DNA sequence: TGTGCCATCAGTGATGTCAGGGGATACGGCTACACCTTC. Its translation is CAISDVRGYGYTF.

The rearrangement uses TRBV5-1 and TRBJ1-2; the D is unclear. Germline V gene data show CDR1 as SGHRS and CDR2 as YFSETQ. With 0 bases removed from V and 4 bases from J, the gap between germline ends came to 7 bases. The CDR3 covers 13 residues. The CDR3 bases are TGCGCCAGCAGCTTGGGGTTGGGCTATGGCTACACCTTC. Translation gives CASSLGLGYGYTF.

This chain connects TRBV29-1 to TRBJ1-3, with D perhaps TRBD1 (5 bases). V gave up 3 bases and J gave up 4 bases, with 13 bases separating them. The CDR3 is made up of 14 amino acids. Germline-derived CDR1 and CDR2 are SQVTM and ANQGSEA. CDR3 loop: CSVESQGPGNTIYF. Here the CDR3 DNA reads TGCAGCGTTGAGAGCCAGGGCCCAGGAAACACCATATATTTT.

The rearrangement links TRBV5-6 to TRBJ1-2, with D perhaps TRBD1 (6 bases). There are 13 residues in the CDR3. V lost 7 bases and J 2 bases, leaving 12 bases between the germline ends. CDR1 SGHDT and CDR2 YYEEEE come from the germline V gene. CDR3 DNA sequence: TGTGCCAGCCAGAGGGGGGCAAACTATGGCTACACCTTC. Translation gives CASQRGANYGYTF.

This chain joins TRBV7-9 and TRBJ2-7; D may be TRBD2 (6 bases). Germline CDR1 reads SEHNR; CDR2 reads FQNEAQ (reference sequence). Trimming removed 7 bases from V and 3 bases from J, with 16 bases in between. This CDR3 has 14 amino acids. CDR3 sequence reads: CASTLTGESYEQYF. Written as DNA, the CDR3 is TGTGCCAGCACTCTAACGGGGGAAAGCTACGAGCAGTACTTC.

The gene calls are TRBV18 and TRBJ1-1, with unresolved D. The CDR3 loop spans 14 amino acids. V lost 0 bases, J lost 5 bases, and 10 bases lay in between. In germline, CDR1 is KGHSH, CDR2 LQKENI. CDR3 protein: CASSPPGSRTEAFF. The CDR3 bases are TGTGCCAGCTCACCACCCGGGAGTCGGACTGAAGCTTTCTTT.

A few counts support this clone. The rearrangement joins TRBV10-3 to TRBJ2-7; either TRBD1 or TRBD2 may fit D (5 bases each). CDR1 ENHRY and CDR2 SYGVKD come from the germline V gene. The CDR3 sequence is 15 residues long. V shed 6 bases and J shed 5 bases, with 20 bases lying between them. CDR3 bases: TGTGCCATCAGGGGGCAGGAGGCTCTCTCGGACGAGCAGTACTTC. Translation: CAIRGQEALSDEQYF.

This clone was observed at least ten times. Additional DNA sequences in this sample encode the identical CDR3. V gene TRBV4-3 combines with J gene TRBJ1-1; no clear D gene. Trimming left V 1 base short and J 5 bases short, with 8 bases between. In germline, CDR1 is LGHNA, CDR2 YSLEER. This CDR3 region has 13 residues. The CDR3 reads CASSQVGGTEAFF. In DNA form, the CDR3 reads TGCGCCAGCAGCCAAGTCGGTGGGACTGAAGCTTTCTTT.

This chain joins TRBV29-1 and TRBJ1-1, with D maybe TRBD1 (5 bases). V gave up 0 bases and J gave up 1 base, with 21 bases separating them. Germline V lookup: CDR1 SQVTM, CDR2 ANQGSEA. The CDR3 sequence is 18 residues long. The CDR3, as DNA: TGCAGCGTTGAAGATCGTGCATTATTGGGGCCCAAGAACACTGAAGCTTTCTTT. Its translation is CSVEDRALLGPKNTEAFF.

The gene calls are TRBV6-1 and TRBJ2-7; the D is unclear. V shed 7 bases and J shed 1 base, with 11 bases lying between them. The CDR3 is made up of 13 amino acids. Germline CDR1 reads MNHNS; CDR2 reads SASEGT. The CDR3 DNA reads as TGTGCCAGCAACCTTCCTGGGTCCTACGAGCAGTACTTC. Amino acids: CASNLPGSYEQYF.